This T cell receptor (beta chain) was retrieved from a study of a mutant IDH1 vaccine in newly diagnosed glioma (dated by TCRdb to the early 2020s). Some background on the complete study: Across visits V03 through V10, patients got a total of eight vaccinations, given in weeks 1, 3, 5, 7, 11, 15, 19 and 23. Peripheral blood was collected at six visits: V03 (baseline), V05, V07, V10, V12 and V13. Vaccination began 4-6 weeks after radiotherapy alone, or alongside temozolomide cycles in the chemotherapy-containing groups. Of the roughly 34 treated patients, 62.5% were male and 37.5% were female, and the mean age was 40.4 years. Longitudinal TCRB deep sequencing was done for some 26 treated patients, wherever samples were available for exploratory analyses. Before enrollment, most patients had been given radiochemotherapy with temozolomide as standard therapy, while the rest had received either radiotherapy alone or temozolomide alone. Here is what the overall study found, with its caveats: Availability determined which PBMC samples were chosen for TCRB deep sequencing. Pseudoprogression seemed to be unrelated to changes in the top peripheral T cell clonotypes found by TCRB sequencing. It was noted by the authors that analyses of patient blood samples could not be reproduced owing to sample limitations. Immune responses induced by the vaccine were seen in approximately 93% of patients across multiple MHC alleles.

A remark on this clone: Its cognate antigen has yet to be identified. Qualities for individual bases were not recorded, and no much larger clone is one base off.

Per the germline V gene (reference sequence), LNHDA is the CDR1 and SQIVND is the CDR2. The V end loses 4 bases and the J end loses 4 bases, and a stretch of 16 bases separates them. The CDR3 measures 16 amino acids from cysteine to phenylalanine. The retained sequence is limited to the CDR3, 48 bases, with the frame set at the first base. Library generation was performed with the immunoSEQ multiplex PCR assay. Following the manufacturer's protocol, the hsTCRB Kit was used to amplify rearranged TCR beta chain sequences. An Illumina MiSeq was used to sequence the TCRB libraries. As for how the authors treated the data: Demultiplexing, trimming and gene mapping were performed with the kit vendor's proprietary platform. The immuneACCESS repertoire file appears here via TCRdb, limited to in-frame rearrangements. These files lack a portion of the clones; in checked studies, under half of the deficit traces to unresolved V genes, and the cause of the others is not known. From that table come the V and J calls and clone size; the DNA was used to work out D and trimming. This sample gives 35,000 to 40,000 clones in total; 81% of them show up just once. The ten largest clones take up 5% to 6.5% of the sample.

The time point label, as the study defines it: week 23, last vaccination. Each vaccine dose was 300 ug of a 20-mer mutant IDH1 peptide in Montanide, given subcutaneously with topical imiquimod. The donors had newly diagnosed IDH1-mutant astrocytomas of WHO grade 3 or 4 that showed loss of nuclear ATRX. The samples were drawn from NOA16, a multicentre, single-arm, open-label phase I trial in Germany that tested a mutant IDH1 peptide vaccine in humans for the first time. Genomic DNA for TCRB sequencing was extracted from EDTA blood using the DNeasy Blood and Tissue Kit. The rearrangement joined TRBV19 to TRBJ2-2, with no confidently assigned D gene. The sample in question was PBMCs, obtained from a glioma patient whose treatment included an IDH1 peptide vaccine. The receptor was derived from a man aged 40-49 years with glioma. The nucleotide sequence is TGTGCCAGTAGTAATCGAGGCAGGTCGTCCACCGGGGAGCTGTTTTTT. This sequence encodes CASSNRGRSSTGELFF.